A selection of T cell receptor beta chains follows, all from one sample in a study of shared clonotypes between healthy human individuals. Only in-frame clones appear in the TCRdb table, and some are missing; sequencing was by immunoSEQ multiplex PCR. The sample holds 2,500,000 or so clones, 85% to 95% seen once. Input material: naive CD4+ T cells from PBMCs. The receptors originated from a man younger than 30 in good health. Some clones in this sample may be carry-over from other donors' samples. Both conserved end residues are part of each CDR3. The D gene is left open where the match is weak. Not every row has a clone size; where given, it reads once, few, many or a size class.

CDR3nt: TGTGCCAGCAGTTACCCCCCGGGCGGGATGCCTTACGAGCAGTACTTC
CDR3aa: CASSYPPGGMPYEQYF
abundance: NA
v_gene: TRBV6-6
d_gene: NA
j_gene: TRBJ2-7

CDR3nt: TGCGCCAGCAGCTTTGGGGTCCCCGGGGCTGAAGCTTTCTTT
CDR3aa: CASSFGVPGAEAFF
abundance: NA
v_gene: TRBV5-1
d_gene: NA
j_gene: TRBJ1-1

CDR3nt: TGTGCCAGCAACGACCCTTCGACAAGATACGGCTACACCTTC
CDR3aa: CASNDPSTRYGYTF
abundance: NA
v_gene: TRBV5-4
d_gene: NA
j_gene: TRBJ1-2

CDR3nt: TGTGCCAGCTCACCGGACAGGGATAACAATCAGCCCCAGCATTTT
CDR3aa: CASSPDRDNNQPQHF
abundance: NA
v_gene: TRBV18
d_gene: TRBD1
j_gene: TRBJ1-5

CDR3nt: TGTGCCAGCAGTTTTCGACATATGGGGCAGCCCCAGCATTTT
CDR3aa: CASSFRHMGQPQHF
abundance: NA
v_gene: TRBV28
d_gene: NA
j_gene: TRBJ1-5

CDR3nt: TGTGCCATCAGCCCCGGGACCCCCTACGAGCAGTACTTC
CDR3aa: CAISPGTPYEQYF
abundance: NA
v_gene: TRBV10-3
d_gene: NA
j_gene: TRBJ2-7

CDR3nt: TGCGCCAGCAGCTCGGGACTACTCTCCTACAATGAGCAGTTCTTC
CDR3aa: CASSSGLLSYNEQFF
abundance: NA
v_gene: TRBV5-1
d_gene: TRBD2
j_gene: TRBJ2-1

CDR3nt: TGTGCCAGTACCTCTGGGCAGGGGACTGGCTACACCTTC
CDR3aa: CASTSGQGTGYTF
abundance: NA
v_gene: TRBV19
d_gene: NA
j_gene: TRBJ1-2

CDR3nt: TGTGCCAGCAGACAACCCGGGACGGCGGTGCCCGGAAACACCATATATTTT
CDR3aa: CASRQPGTAVPGNTIYF
abundance: NA
v_gene: TRBV28
d_gene: NA
j_gene: TRBJ1-3

CDR3nt: TGTGCCAGCAGCACAGGGGGGGGCACAGATACGCAGTATTTT
CDR3aa: CASSTGGGTDTQYF
abundance: NA
v_gene: TRBV7-9
d_gene: NA
j_gene: TRBJ2-3

CDR3nt: TGTGCCAGCAGCTTAGTAGGGGGGCAAGAGACCCAGTACTTC
CDR3aa: CASSLVGGQETQYF
abundance: once
v_gene: TRBV7-6
d_gene: NA
j_gene: TRBJ2-5

CDR3nt: TGTGCCAGCAGTCCTACAGGGTCTGGCGGTGAAGCTTTCTTT
CDR3aa: CASSPTGSGGEAFF
abundance: NA
v_gene: TRBV28
d_gene: NA
j_gene: TRBJ1-1

CDR3nt: TGCAGCGTCCACTTCTTGGGTGAAAAACTGTTTTTT
CDR3aa: CSVHFLGEKLFF
abundance: NA
v_gene: TRBV29-1
d_gene: NA
j_gene: TRBJ1-4

CDR3nt: TGTGCCAGCAGCCCACGTGTCACTGAGGGGACTGAAGCTTTCTTT
CDR3aa: CASSPRVTEGTEAFF
abundance: NA
v_gene: TRBV11-2
d_gene: NA
j_gene: TRBJ1-1

CDR3nt: TGTGCCAGCAGTGAAGGGAGAGGGGTAGCAGGGCAGTTCTTC
CDR3aa: CASSEGRGVAGQFF
abundance: NA
v_gene: TRBV6-1
d_gene: NA
j_gene: TRBJ2-1

CDR3nt: TGTGCCAGCAGCTTAGACAGGGCCGGAAACACCATATATTTT
CDR3aa: CASSLDRAGNTIYF
abundance: NA
v_gene: TRBV7-9
d_gene: NA
j_gene: TRBJ1-3

CDR3nt: TGTGCCAGCTCACCAATAGGACAGGGGGCTGAAGCTTTCTTT
CDR3aa: CASSPIGQGAEAFF
abundance: NA
v_gene: TRBV18
d_gene: TRBD1
j_gene: TRBJ1-1

CDR3nt: TGTGCCAGCAGCCATCAAGAAGACGCGCTTAGCAATCAGCCCCAGCATTTT
CDR3aa: CASSHQEDALSNQPQHF
abundance: NA
v_gene: TRBV5-6
d_gene: NA
j_gene: TRBJ1-5

CDR3nt: TGTGCCAGCAGCTTAGTTGGAGGTCTGGCCTACGAGCAGTACTTC
CDR3aa: CASSLVGGLAYEQYF
abundance: once
v_gene: TRBV7-8
d_gene: NA
j_gene: TRBJ2-7

CDR3nt: TGCGCCAGCAGCCGAGAGGACAATGAGCAGTTCTTC
CDR3aa: CASSREDNEQFF
abundance: NA
v_gene: TRBV5-1
d_gene: NA
j_gene: TRBJ2-1

CDR3nt: TGTGCCAGCAGTGAAGGGACGGGAGGGGTCACCGGGGAGCTGTTTTTT
CDR3aa: CASSEGTGGVTGELFF
abundance: NA
v_gene: TRBV6-1
d_gene: TRBD2
j_gene: TRBJ2-2

CDR3nt: TGTGCCAGCAGTAACAGGGTCGGGAACACTGAAGCTTTCTTT
CDR3aa: CASSNRVGNTEAFF
abundance: NA
v_gene: TRBV2
d_gene: NA
j_gene: TRBJ1-1

CDR3nt: TGTGCCAGCAGCTTATATTCCGGGGACTACGAGCAGTACTTC
CDR3aa: CASSLYSGDYEQYF
abundance: NA
v_gene: TRBV7-3
d_gene: NA
j_gene: TRBJ2-7

CDR3nt: TGCAGCGTTGCGTGGGACAACGGGGGAAACATTCAGTACTTC
CDR3aa: CSVAWDNGGNIQYF
abundance: NA
v_gene: TRBV29-1
d_gene: NA
j_gene: TRBJ2-4

CDR3nt: TGTGCCAGCAGGAACAACAGGGGACGGACTGAAGCTTTCTTT
CDR3aa: CASRNNRGRTEAFF
abundance: NA
v_gene: TRBV13
d_gene: TRBD1
j_gene: TRBJ1-1

CDR3nt: TGTGCCAGCAGGACTAGCGACTCCTACAATGAGCAGTTCTTC
CDR3aa: CASRTSDSYNEQFF
abundance: NA
v_gene: TRBV6-1
d_gene: TRBD2
j_gene: TRBJ2-1

CDR3nt: TGCGCCAGCAGCTTTCTCGGGAGTACCTCCTACAATGAGCAGTTCTTC
CDR3aa: CASSFLGSTSYNEQFF
abundance: NA
v_gene: TRBV5-1
d_gene: NA
j_gene: TRBJ2-1

CDR3nt: TGTGCCAGCAGCCCCGCCCTGAGCTCCTACGAGCAGTACTTC
CDR3aa: CASSPALSSYEQYF
abundance: NA
v_gene: TRBV11-2
d_gene: NA
j_gene: TRBJ2-7

CDR3nt: TGTGCCAGCAGCCAGGTCGGGGAAGGACAGACCTATGGCTACACCTTC
CDR3aa: CASSQVGEGQTYGYTF
abundance: NA
v_gene: TRBV5-6
d_gene: NA
j_gene: TRBJ1-2

CDR3nt: TGTGCCAGCAGCTTGCGTCAGGACGCCTACGAGCAGTACTTC
CDR3aa: CASSLRQDAYEQYF
abundance: NA
v_gene: TRBV5-4
d_gene: NA
j_gene: TRBJ2-7

CDR3nt: TGTGCCAGCAGCTTGGGTGGCGGGGGTAGCACAGATACGCAGTATTTT
CDR3aa: CASSLGGGGSTDTQYF
abundance: once
v_gene: TRBV5-4
d_gene: TRBD2
j_gene: TRBJ2-3

CDR3nt: TGTGCCAGCAATAGAGGGACTAACACCGGGGAGCTGTTTTTT
CDR3aa: CASNRGTNTGELFF
abundance: NA
v_gene: TRBV9
d_gene: NA
j_gene: TRBJ2-2

CDR3nt: TGTGCCACCAGCAGAGCCCCAACTAATGAAAAACTGTTTTTT
CDR3aa: CATSRAPTNEKLFF
abundance: once
v_gene: TRBV15
d_gene: NA
j_gene: TRBJ1-4

CDR3nt: TGTGCCAGCAGTGTTAGTCTAGCGGTCTCCTACGAGCAGTACTTC
CDR3aa: CASSVSLAVSYEQYF
abundance: NA
v_gene: TRBV2
d_gene: TRBD2
j_gene: TRBJ2-7

CDR3nt: TGTGCCAGCAGCCCAGGGGGTGGAAACACCATATATTTT
CDR3aa: CASSPGGGNTIYF
abundance: NA
v_gene: TRBV27
d_gene: TRBD1
j_gene: TRBJ1-3

CDR3nt: TGCGCCAGCAGCTCCTCACTAGCGGGAGGGGACAATGAGCAGTTCTTC
CDR3aa: CASSSSLAGGDNEQFF
abundance: NA
v_gene: TRBV5-1
d_gene: TRBD2
j_gene: TRBJ2-1

CDR3nt: TGTGCCAGCAGAAAGGGCCGATCTTCTAATCAGCCCCAGCATTTT
CDR3aa: CASRKGRSSNQPQHF
abundance: NA
v_gene: TRBV6-5
d_gene: NA
j_gene: TRBJ1-5

CDR3nt: TGCGCCAGCAGCTTGGCCGGTGGGCGGGGCACTGAAGCTTTCTTT
CDR3aa: CASSLAGGRGTEAFF
abundance: NA
v_gene: TRBV5-1
d_gene: NA
j_gene: TRBJ1-1

CDR3nt: TGTGCCAGCAGTACCCTAGGAGAAGCTTTCTTT
CDR3aa: CASSTLGEAFF
abundance: once
v_gene: TRBV6-5
d_gene: NA
j_gene: TRBJ1-1